This T cell receptor beta chain comes out of a study of early T cells in non-severe SARS-CoV-2 infection. Study-level background: Sequencing of bulk RNA from unsorted whole blood was done, without chain pairing. Notes on the study in general: Using VDJdb, the matching emphasized anti-spike CD8 responses while missing private and CD4 specificities.

Per germline, CDR1 SGHTA and CDR2 FQGNSA. With V trimmed by 0 bases and J by 6 bases, 7 bases remained unmatched. The CDR3 is 16 residues long. Unique molecular identifiers were added to individual cDNA molecules. Each CDR3 protein gets one entry after TCRdb re-called the 5' RACE reads with MiXCR. The table shows about 110,000 distinct CDR3 sequences, with approximately 12% occurring only once. This clonotype was counted between two and nine times. Antigen specificity is unknown. The sequences come from whole blood, collected at baseline. This receptor was obtained from an adult who was a healthcare worker with PCR-confirmed SARS-CoV-2 infection or an uninfected control (not recorded which). J is TRBJ1-2 and V is TRBV7-2, with 10 bases matching TRBD1. In nucleotides, the CDR3 is TGTGCCAGCAGCTTAGCCGGGACAGGGGTCTATGATGGCTACACCTTC. Translated: CASSLAGTGVYDGYTF.